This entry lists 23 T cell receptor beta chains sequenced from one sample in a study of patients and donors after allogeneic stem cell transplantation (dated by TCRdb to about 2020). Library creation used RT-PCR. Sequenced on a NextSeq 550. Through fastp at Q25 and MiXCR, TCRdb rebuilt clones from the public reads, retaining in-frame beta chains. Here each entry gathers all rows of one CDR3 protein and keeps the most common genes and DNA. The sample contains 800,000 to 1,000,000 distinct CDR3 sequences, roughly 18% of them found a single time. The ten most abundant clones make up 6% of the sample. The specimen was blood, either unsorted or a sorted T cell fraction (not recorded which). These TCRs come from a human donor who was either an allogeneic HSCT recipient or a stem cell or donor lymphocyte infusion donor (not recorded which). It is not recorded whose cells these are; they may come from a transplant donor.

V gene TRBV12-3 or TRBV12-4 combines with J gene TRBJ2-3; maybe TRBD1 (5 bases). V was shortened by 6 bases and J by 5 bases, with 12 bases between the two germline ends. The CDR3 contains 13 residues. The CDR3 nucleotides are TGTGCCAGCAGACAGGCCTTGATAGATACGCAGTATTTT. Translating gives CASRQALIDTQYF.

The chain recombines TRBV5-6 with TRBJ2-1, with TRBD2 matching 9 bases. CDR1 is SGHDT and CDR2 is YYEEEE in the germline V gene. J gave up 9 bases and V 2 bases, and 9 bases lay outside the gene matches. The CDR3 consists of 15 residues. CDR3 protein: CASSFGGLAGSEQFF. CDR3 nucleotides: TGTGCCAGCAGCTTTGGGGGACTAGCCGGCAGTGAGCAGTTCTTC. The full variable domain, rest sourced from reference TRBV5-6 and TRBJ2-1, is DAGVTQSPTHLIKTRGQQVTLRCSPKSGHDTVSWYQQALGQGPQFIFQYYEEEERQRGNFPDRFSGHQFPNYSSELNVNALLLGDSALYLCASSFGGLAGSEQFFGPGTRLTVL.

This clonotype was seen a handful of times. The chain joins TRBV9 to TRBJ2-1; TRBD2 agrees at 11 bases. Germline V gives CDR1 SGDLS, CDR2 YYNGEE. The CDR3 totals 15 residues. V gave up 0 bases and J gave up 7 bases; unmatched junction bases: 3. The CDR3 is CASSVVSGRANEQFF. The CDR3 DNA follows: TGTGCCAGCAGCGTAGTTAGCGGGAGGGCAAATGAGCAGTTCTTC.

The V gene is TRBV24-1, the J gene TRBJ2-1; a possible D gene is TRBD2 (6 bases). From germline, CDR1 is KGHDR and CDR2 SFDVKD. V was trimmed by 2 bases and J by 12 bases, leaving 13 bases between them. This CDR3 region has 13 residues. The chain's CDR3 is CATSDSTRSRQFF. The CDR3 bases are TGTGCCACCAGTGATTCGACTAGAAGTCGGCAGTTCTTC.

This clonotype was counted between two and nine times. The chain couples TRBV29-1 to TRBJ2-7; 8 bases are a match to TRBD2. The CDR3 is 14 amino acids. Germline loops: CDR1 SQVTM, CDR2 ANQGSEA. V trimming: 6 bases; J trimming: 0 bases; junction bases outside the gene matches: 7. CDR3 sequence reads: CSVLGLVSSYEQYF. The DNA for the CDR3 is TGCAGCGTCCTGGGACTAGTGAGCTCCTACGAGCAGTACTTC.

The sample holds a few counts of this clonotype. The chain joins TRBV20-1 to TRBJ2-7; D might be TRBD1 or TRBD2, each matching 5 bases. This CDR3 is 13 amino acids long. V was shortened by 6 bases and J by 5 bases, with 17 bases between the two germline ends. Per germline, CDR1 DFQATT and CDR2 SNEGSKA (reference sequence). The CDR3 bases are TGCAGTGCCTTCCGGACCCCGGGGCACGAGCAGTACTTC. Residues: CSAFRTPGHEQYF.

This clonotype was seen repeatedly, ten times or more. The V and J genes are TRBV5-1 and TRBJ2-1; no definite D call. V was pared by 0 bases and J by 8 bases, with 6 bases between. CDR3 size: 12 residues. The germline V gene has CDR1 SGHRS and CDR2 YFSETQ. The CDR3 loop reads CASSLALDEQFF. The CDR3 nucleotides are TGCGCCAGCAGCTTGGCCTTGGATGAGCAGTTCTTC.

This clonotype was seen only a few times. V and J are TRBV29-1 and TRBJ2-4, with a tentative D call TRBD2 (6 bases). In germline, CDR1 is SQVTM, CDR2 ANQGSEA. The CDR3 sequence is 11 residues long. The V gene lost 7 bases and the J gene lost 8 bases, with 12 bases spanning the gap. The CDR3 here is CSGGEVYIQYF. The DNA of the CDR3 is TGCAGCGGGGGGGAGGTTTACATTCAGTACTTC.

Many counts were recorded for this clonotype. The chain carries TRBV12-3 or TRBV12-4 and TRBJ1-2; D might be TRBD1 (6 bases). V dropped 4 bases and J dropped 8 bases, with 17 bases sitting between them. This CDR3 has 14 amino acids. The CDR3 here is CASSSRGSSLGYTF. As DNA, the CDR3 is TGTGCCAGCAGTTCCAGGGGTTCTAGCCTCGGCTACACCTTC.

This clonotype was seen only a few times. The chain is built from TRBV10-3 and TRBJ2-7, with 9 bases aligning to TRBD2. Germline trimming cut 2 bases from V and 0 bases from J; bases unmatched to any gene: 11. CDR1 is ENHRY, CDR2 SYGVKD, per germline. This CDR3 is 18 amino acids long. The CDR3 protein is CAISEVAGVRRSSYEQYF. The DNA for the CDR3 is TGTGCCATCAGTGAGGTAGCGGGAGTGCGACGTTCCTCCTACGAGCAGTACTTC.

The CDR3 DNA follows: TGCAGTGCAAAATCGGGACGCTCGTACAATGAGCAGTTCTTC. Amino acid sequence: CSAKSGRSYNEQFF. This chain joins TRBV20-1 and TRBJ2-1, with D tentatively TRBD1 or TRBD2 (5 bases each). Germline CDR1 is DFQATT and CDR2 is SNEGSKA (reference sequence). The CDR3 consists of 14 residues. With 6 bases removed from V and 4 bases from J, the gap between germline ends came to 16 bases.

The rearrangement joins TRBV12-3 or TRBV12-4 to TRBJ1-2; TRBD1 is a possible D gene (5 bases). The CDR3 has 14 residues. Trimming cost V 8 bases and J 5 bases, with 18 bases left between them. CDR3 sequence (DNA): TGTGCCAGCGAGACGGGGGAGGGGTTGTATGGCTACACCTTC. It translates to CASETGEGLYGYTF.

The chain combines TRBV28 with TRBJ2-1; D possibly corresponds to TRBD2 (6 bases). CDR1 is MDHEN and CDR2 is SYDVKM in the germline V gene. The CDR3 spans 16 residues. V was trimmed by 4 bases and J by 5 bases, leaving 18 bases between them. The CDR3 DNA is TGTGCCAGCAGTTCGCCTGGACTTGGCGGGGACAATGAGCAGTTCTTC. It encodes CASSSPGLGGDNEQFF. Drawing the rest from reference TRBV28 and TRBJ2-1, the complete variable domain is DVKVTQSSRYLVKRTGEKVFLECVQDMDHENMFWYRQDPGLGLRLIYFSYDVKMKEKGDIPEGYSVSREKKERFSLILESASTNQTSMYLCASSSPGLGGDNEQFFGPGTRLTVL.

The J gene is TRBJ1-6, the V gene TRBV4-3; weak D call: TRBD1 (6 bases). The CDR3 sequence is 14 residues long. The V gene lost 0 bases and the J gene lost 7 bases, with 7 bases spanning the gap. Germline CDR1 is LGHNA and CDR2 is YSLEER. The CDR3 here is CASSQEGANSPLHF. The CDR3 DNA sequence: TGCGCCAGCAGCCAAGAGGGGGCGAATTCACCCCTCCACTTT.

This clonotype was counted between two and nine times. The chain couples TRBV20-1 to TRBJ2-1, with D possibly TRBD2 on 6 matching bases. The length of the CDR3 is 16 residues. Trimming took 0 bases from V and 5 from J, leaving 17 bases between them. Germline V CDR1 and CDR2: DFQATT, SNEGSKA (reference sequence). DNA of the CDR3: TGCAGTGCTAGAGATCGTCGGGCTAGCGCTCACAATGAGCAGTTCTTC. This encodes CSARDRRASAHNEQFF.

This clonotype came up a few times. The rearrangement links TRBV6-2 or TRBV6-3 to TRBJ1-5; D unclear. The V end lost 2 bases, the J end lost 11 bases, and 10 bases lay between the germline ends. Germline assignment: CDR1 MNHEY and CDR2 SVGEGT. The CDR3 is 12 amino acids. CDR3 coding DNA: TGTGCCAGCAGTTACGGCCCCATGGCCCAGCATTTT. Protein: CASSYGPMAQHF.

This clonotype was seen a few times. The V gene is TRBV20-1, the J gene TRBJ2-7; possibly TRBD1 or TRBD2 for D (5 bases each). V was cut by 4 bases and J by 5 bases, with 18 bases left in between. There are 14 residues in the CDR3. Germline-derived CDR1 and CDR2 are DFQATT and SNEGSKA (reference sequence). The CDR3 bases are TGCAGTGCTATTCCGGGGCAGGGTGGCCACGAGCAGTACTTC. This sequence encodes CSAIPGQGGHEQYF.

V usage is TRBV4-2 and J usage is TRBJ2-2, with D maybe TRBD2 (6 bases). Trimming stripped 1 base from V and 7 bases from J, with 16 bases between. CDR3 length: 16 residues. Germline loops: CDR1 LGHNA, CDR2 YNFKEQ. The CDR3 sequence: CASSQGPGSSGGELFF. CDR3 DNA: TGTGCCAGCAGCCAAGGTCCCGGGAGTAGTGGCGGGGAGCTGTTTTTT.

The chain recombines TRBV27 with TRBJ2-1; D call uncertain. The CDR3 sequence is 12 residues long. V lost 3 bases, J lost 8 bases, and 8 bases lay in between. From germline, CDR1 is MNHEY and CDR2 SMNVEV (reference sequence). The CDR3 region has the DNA TGTGCCAGCAGTTTGAATTTGGATGAGCAGTTCTTC. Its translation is CASSLNLDEQFF.

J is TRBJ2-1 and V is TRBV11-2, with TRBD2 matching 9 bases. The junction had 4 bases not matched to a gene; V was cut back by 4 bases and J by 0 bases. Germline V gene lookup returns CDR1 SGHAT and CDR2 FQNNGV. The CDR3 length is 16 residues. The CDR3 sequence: CASSWRAGGSYNEQFF. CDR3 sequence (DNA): TGTGCCAGCAGCTGGCGAGCGGGAGGCTCCTACAATGAGCAGTTCTTC.

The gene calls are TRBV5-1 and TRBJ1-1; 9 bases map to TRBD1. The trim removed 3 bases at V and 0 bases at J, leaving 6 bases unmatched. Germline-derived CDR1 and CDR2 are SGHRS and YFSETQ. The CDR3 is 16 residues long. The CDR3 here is CASSYTGGGLNTEAFF. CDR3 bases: TGCGCCAGCAGCTACACAGGGGGCGGCTTGAACACTGAAGCTTTCTTT.

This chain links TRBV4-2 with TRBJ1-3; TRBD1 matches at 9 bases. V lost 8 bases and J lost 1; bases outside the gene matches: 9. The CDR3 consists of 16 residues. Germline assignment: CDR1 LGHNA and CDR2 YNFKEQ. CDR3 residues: CASAEYRGRSGNTIYF. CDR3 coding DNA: TGTGCCAGCGCCGAATACAGGGGGCGGTCTGGAAACACCATATATTTT.

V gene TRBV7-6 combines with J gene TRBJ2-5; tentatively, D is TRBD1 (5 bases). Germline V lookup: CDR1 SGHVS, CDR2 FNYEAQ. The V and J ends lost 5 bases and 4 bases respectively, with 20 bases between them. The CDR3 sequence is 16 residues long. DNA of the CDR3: TGTGCCAGCAGCGCAGGGTCGTCGTGGGCCCCAGAGACCCAGTACTTC. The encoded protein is CASSAGSSWAPETQYF. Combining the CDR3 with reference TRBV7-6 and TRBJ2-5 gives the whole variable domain GAGVSQSPRYKVTKRGQDVALRCDPISGHVSLYWYRQALGQGPEFLTYFNYEAQQDKSGLPNDRFSAERPEGSISTLTIQRTEQRDSAMYRCASSAGSSWAPETQYFGPGTRLLVL.